The 28 T cell receptor beta chains given below trace back to one sample, sequenced in a study of blood T cell repertoires in COVID-19. Method: immunoSEQ multiplex PCR; TCRdb's copy keeps in-frame clones and lacks some. The sample lists about 35,000 clones, 75% to 90% occurring once. The sequenced sample was peripheral blood. These receptors all stem from a man between 60 and 75 years old with active or convalescent COVID-19.

V usage is TRBV27 and J usage is TRBJ2-2, with TRBD1 matching 7 bases. CDR1 MNHEY and CDR2 SMNVEV come from the germline V gene (reference sequence). The ends lost 7 bases at V and 5 bases at J; junction bases unmatched: 7. This CDR3 region has 14 residues. The CDR3 is CASTAGTVTGELFF. CDR3 in DNA: TGTGCCAGCACTGCCGGGACAGTGACCGGGGAGCTGTTTTTT.

The chain carries TRBV2 and TRBJ1-2; TRBD1 is a possible D gene (5 bases). The germline CDR1 and CDR2 sequences are SNHLY and FYNNEI. Deletions cut 6 bases from V and 0 bases from J, with 11 bases between. The length of the CDR3 is 14 residues. CDR3 protein: CASSPGPANYGYTF. The CDR3 DNA reads TGTGCCAGCAGCCCAGGGCCAGCTAACTATGGCTACACCTTC.

The gene calls are TRBV6-5 and TRBJ2-4; 7 bases are a match to TRBD2. The CDR3 is 15 amino acids. In germline, CDR1 is MNHEY, CDR2 SVGAGI. V lost 6 bases and J lost 0; bases outside the gene matches: 5. The CDR3 nucleotides read TGTGCCAGCAGGCGAGCGGGGTCAGCCAAAAACATTCAGTACTTC. Its translation: CASRRAGSAKNIQYF.

Details on this clone: The same CDR3 arises from other DNA sequences in this sample as well. The rearrangement links TRBV19 to TRBJ1-5; the D gene is possibly TRBD1 (5 bases). Germline assignment: CDR1 LNHDA and CDR2 SQIVND (reference sequence). The CDR3 spans 15 residues. V lost 1 base, J lost 1 base, and 8 bases lay in between. The CDR3 nucleotides are TGTGCCAGTAGTATAGCGGGGGTGAGCAATCAGCCCCAGCATTTT. Protein: CASSIAGVSNQPQHF.

The table lists this clone with many counts. The chain's CDR3 is CASNPRRDRKAPYGYTF. The CDR3, as DNA: TGTGCCAGTAATCCCCGCCGGGACAGGAAGGCCCCATATGGCTACACCTTC. The chain carries TRBV19 and TRBJ1-2; TRBD1 aligns across 8 bases. Germline values: CDR1 LNHDA, CDR2 SQIVND (reference sequence). V was clipped by 7 bases and J by 5 bases; unmatched bases: 18. The CDR3 runs to 17 residues.

This chain connects TRBV27 to TRBJ2-7; D gene unclear. The CDR3 totals 17 residues. Germline CDR1 reads MNHEY; CDR2 reads SMNVEV (reference sequence). V was pared by 6 bases and J by 0 bases, with 21 bases between. The CDR3 here is CASSPNRPLRSSYEQYV. CDR3 DNA: TGTGCCAGCAGCCCCAACCGGCCCCTAAGGAGCTCCTACGAGCAGTACGTC.

The CDR3 loop is CANRQTYGYTF. CDR3 DNA: TGTGCCAACCGACAGACCTATGGCTACACCTTC. The rearrangement joins TRBV25-1 to TRBJ1-2; tentatively, D is TRBD1 (5 bases). The germline V gene has CDR1 MGHDK and CDR2 SYGVNS. Trimming took 10 bases from V and 4 from J, leaving 10 bases between them. This CDR3 comprises 11 residues.

This chain connects TRBV19 to TRBJ1-3; 7 positions match TRBD1. In germline, CDR1 is LNHDA, CDR2 SQIVND (reference sequence). Losses at the gene ends were 6 bases for V and 0 bases for J; bases not matched to a gene: 5. The CDR3 extends over 15 amino acids. The CDR3 region has the DNA TGTGCCAGTAGGGACCGGGACAGCTCTGGAAACACCATATATTTT. Translated, it gives CASRDRDSSGNTIYF.

CDR3 sequence: CASNLGGSGWEETQYF. The CDR3 DNA reads as TGTGCCAGCAACCTTGGGGGTAGCGGATGGGAAGAGACCCAGTACTTC. The rearrangement joins TRBV7-8 to TRBJ2-5; possibly TRBD2 for D (6 bases). The germline V gene encodes CDR1 SGHVS and CDR2 FQNEAQ. The V and J ends lost 7 bases and 3 bases respectively, with 21 bases between them. This CDR3 region has 16 residues.

This clone showed up many times. CDR3: CASSSLGLNTEAFF. The CDR3 DNA follows: TGTGCCAGCAGTTCTCTAGGCCTGAACACTGAAGCTTTCTTT. The rearrangement links TRBV6-5 to TRBJ1-1; D is unclear. The CDR3 is made up of 14 amino acids. Germline CDR1 is MNHEY and CDR2 is SVGAGI. The germline V and J ends were trimmed by 4 bases and 0 bases, with 9 bases remaining between them.

V usage is TRBV2 and J usage is TRBJ2-7, with 7 positions matching TRBD1. V trimming: 0 bases; J trimming: 1 base; junction bases outside the gene matches: 3. Germline V CDR1 and CDR2: SNHLY, FYNNEI. The CDR3 totals 15 residues. DNA of the CDR3: TGTGCCAGCAGTGAAGCGCCAGGGGGTTCCTACGAGCAGTACGTC. It is translated as CASSEAPGGSYEQYV.

The chain is built from TRBV2 and TRBJ1-1; maybe TRBD1 (5 bases). The CDR3 runs to 15 residues. V was clipped by 3 bases and J by 3 bases, with 14 bases between them. Germline V gene sequence: CDR1 SNHLY, CDR2 FYNNEI. The CDR3 here is CASSDRTSQDTEAFF. CDR3 bases: TGTGCCAGCAGTGACCGGACCTCACAGGACACTGAAGCTTTCTTT.

The chain employs TRBV24-1 and TRBJ1-1; 7 nucleotides match TRBD1. Germline V gene lookup returns CDR1 KGHDR and CDR2 SFDVKD. V lost 1 base and J lost 3; bases outside the gene matches: 7. This CDR3 region has 16 residues. The CDR3 nucleotides are TGTGCCACCAGTGATTTCTACCGAGGGGGCCACACTGAAGCTTTCTTT. Its protein product is CATSDFYRGGHTEAFF.

The J gene is TRBJ2-4, the V gene TRBV11-2, with 8 bases lining up with TRBD1. The CDR3 totals 13 residues. The ends lost 6 bases at V and 8 bases at J; junction bases unmatched: 6. The germline V gene encodes CDR1 SGHAT and CDR2 FQNNGV. The CDR3 region has the DNA TGTGCCAGCAGTTTGGACAGGGATTACATTCAGTACTTC. Its protein is CASSLDRDYIQYF. The variable domain in full, completed from reference TRBV11-2 and TRBJ2-4, reads EAGVAQSPRYKIIEKRQSVAFWCNPISGHATLYWYQQILGQGPKLLIQFQNNGVVDDSQLPKDRFSAERLKGVDSTLKIQPAKLEDSAVYLCASSLDRDYIQYFGAGTRLSVL.

The CDR3 spells CASSLGGYGYTF. The DNA of the CDR3 is TGTGCCAGCAGTCTCGGGGGCTATGGCTACACCTTC. This rearrangement joins TRBV6-5 to TRBJ1-2, with D tentatively TRBD1 (5 bases). The CDR3 is 12 amino acids. Germline-derived CDR1 and CDR2 are MNHEY and SVGAGI. Trimming took off 5 bases at V and 4 bases at J, with 8 bases between the two ends.

The chain is built from TRBV5-4 and TRBJ2-7, with a possible D match to TRBD1 (5 bases). Germline CDR1 reads SGHNT; CDR2 reads YYREEE (reference sequence). The V end lost 4 bases, the J end lost 4 bases, and 12 bases lay between the germline ends. The CDR3 loop spans 13 amino acids. The CDR3 loop reads CASSLQGGYEQYV. The CDR3 region has the DNA TGTGCCAGCAGCCTGCAGGGCGGTTACGAGCAGTACGTC.

The gene calls are TRBV7-8 and TRBJ1-1; D uncertain. Germline CDR1 reads SGHVS; CDR2 reads FQNEAQ. There are 14 residues in the CDR3. Trimming shortened V by 6 bases and J by 1 base, and 12 bases separated the two germline ends. The CDR3 DNA follows: TGTGCCAGCAGTAGAGAGGGAAAGAACACTGAAGCTTTCTTT. Protein product: CASSREGKNTEAFF.

The J gene is TRBJ2-2, the V gene TRBV2; TRBD1 matches at 8 bases. In germline, CDR1 is SNHLY, CDR2 FYNNEI. The CDR3 totals 14 residues. V lost 5 bases and J lost 6; bases outside the gene matches: 5. The CDR3 loop reads CASSRDRGAGELFF. The DNA of the CDR3 is TGTGCCAGCAGTAGAGACAGGGGCGCCGGGGAGCTGTTTTTT.

The chain combines TRBV18 with TRBJ2-3, with 11 bases identical to TRBD2. The CDR3 sequence is 15 residues long. V lost 6 bases and J lost 5; bases outside the gene matches: 7. The germline V gene has CDR1 KGHSH and CDR2 LQKENI. CDR3 DNA sequence: TGTGCCAGCTCGCCCAACGGACTAGCGGGAGATACGCAGTATTTT. Translation: CASSPNGLAGDTQYF.

This clone was seen a single time. The chain combines TRBV7-2 with TRBJ2-1, with 11 bases that match TRBD2. The CDR3 contains 15 residues. The trim removed 1 base at V and 4 bases at J, leaving 0 bases unmatched. The V gene's germline CDR1 is SGHTA and CDR2 FQGNSA. The CDR3 loop is CASSLVAGGYNEQFF. In DNA form, the CDR3 reads TGTGCCAGCAGCTTAGTAGCGGGGGGGTACAATGAGCAGTTCTTC.

The chain combines TRBV27 with TRBJ2-3; 14 bases fit TRBD2. The CDR3 loop spans 20 amino acids. Germline loops: CDR1 MNHEY, CDR2 SMNVEV (reference sequence). The V segment lost 5 bases and the J segment 1 base; nucleotides outside the gene matches: 14. CDR3 protein: CASSRRGTSGGLGGTDTQYF. The DNA for the CDR3 is TGTGCCAGCAGTCGGAGAGGGACTAGCGGGGGATTAGGTGGCACAGATACGCAGTATTTT.

The V call is TRBV5-1, the J call TRBJ2-3; 10 bases line up with TRBD2. This CDR3 is built from 17 residues. Germline V gives CDR1 SGHRS, CDR2 YFSETQ. V gave up 4 bases and J gave up 4 bases; unmatched junction bases: 12. DNA for the CDR3: TGCGCCAGCAGCCCCGGTGCGGGACTAGCGAACCCAGATACGCAGTATTTT. Protein: CASSPGAGLANPDTQYF.

The chain employs TRBV21-1 and TRBJ1-1; the table's D call TRBD1 went unverified against the DNA. TRBV21-1 is annotated as a pseudogene. There are 12 residues in the CDR3. This CDR3 is CASSTNRGEAFF. CDR3 nucleotides: TGTGCCAGCAGCACGAACAGGGGTGAAGCTTTCTTT.

CDR3 sequence reads: CASSLGGHLSYNEQFF. The CDR3 nucleotides read TGTGCCAGCAGCTTAGGGGGGCACCTCTCCTACAATGAGCAGTTCTTC. This chain connects TRBV11-2 to TRBJ2-1; D is possibly TRBD1 (6 bases). The CDR3 contains 16 residues. The germline CDR1 and CDR2 sequences are SGHAT and FQNNGV. The V end lost 1 base, the J end lost 0 bases, and 10 bases lay between the germline ends.

The chain couples TRBV28 to TRBJ1-3, with D perhaps TRBD1 (6 bases). Germline V lookup: CDR1 MDHEN, CDR2 SYDVKM. Trimming pared 6 bases from V and 2 bases from J, leaving 11 bases between. CDR3 length: 14 amino acids. The DNA of the CDR3 is TGTGCCAGCAGAGGACAGACCGCTGGAAACACCATATATTTT. Its protein is CASRGQTAGNTIYF.

The chain has TRBV18 and TRBJ1-1, with 7 positions matching TRBD1. This CDR3 comprises 12 residues. Trimming cost V 3 bases and J 8 bases; bases outside gene matches: 3. CDR1 is KGHSH, CDR2 LQKENI, per germline. The CDR3 reads CASSPGGQEAFF. Written as DNA, the CDR3 is TGTGCCAGCTCACCGGGGGGACAGGAAGCTTTCTTT. Full variable domain (missing parts from reference TRBV18 and TRBJ1-1): NAGVMQNPRHLVRRRGQEARLRCSPMKGHSHVYWYRQLPEEGLKFMVYLQKENIIDESGMPKERFSAEFPKEGPSILRIQQVVRGDSAAYFCASSPGGQEAFFGQGTRLTVV.

V gene TRBV10-2 combines with J gene TRBJ2-2, with D possibly matching TRBD1 (5 bases). The CDR3 consists of 15 residues. V was trimmed by 7 bases and J by 0 bases, leaving 12 bases between them. CDR1 is WSHSY, CDR2 SAAADI, per germline. This chain's CDR3 is CASIMEGANTGELFF. The CDR3 DNA sequence: TGCGCCAGCATTATGGAAGGGGCGAACACCGGGGAGCTGTTTTTT.

The rearrangement links TRBV5-1 to TRBJ1-4; no clear D. The germline V gene has CDR1 SGHRS and CDR2 YFSETQ. The V end lost 4 bases, the J end lost 8 bases, and 21 bases lay between the germline ends. CDR3 length equals 16 residues. The CDR3 coding sequence is TGCGCCAGCAGCCCGGAGGTTAGGGTCATTGGGGAAAAACTGTTTTTT. Protein product: CASSPEVRVIGEKLFF.